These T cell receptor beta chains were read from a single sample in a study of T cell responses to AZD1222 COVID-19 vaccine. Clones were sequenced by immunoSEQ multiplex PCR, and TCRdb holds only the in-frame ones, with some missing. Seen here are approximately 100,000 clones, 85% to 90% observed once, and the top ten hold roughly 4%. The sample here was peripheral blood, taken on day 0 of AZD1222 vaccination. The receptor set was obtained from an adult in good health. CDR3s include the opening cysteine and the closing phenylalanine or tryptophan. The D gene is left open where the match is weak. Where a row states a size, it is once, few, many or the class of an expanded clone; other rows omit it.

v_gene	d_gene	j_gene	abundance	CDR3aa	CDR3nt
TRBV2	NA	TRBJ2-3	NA	CAIGRQAAADTQYF	TGTGCCATCGGGAGACAGGCAGCGGCAGATACGCAGTATTTT
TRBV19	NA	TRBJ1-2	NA	CASSSRDSGRIRGYTF	TGTGCCAGTAGTTCCCGGGACTCTGGACGTATCCGCGGCTACACCTTC
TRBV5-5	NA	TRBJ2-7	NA	CASSLTGEEQYF	TGTGCCAGCAGCTTGACGGGGGAGGAGCAGTACTTC
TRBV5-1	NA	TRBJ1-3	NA	CASSSAPVQATSGNTIYF	TGCGCCAGCAGCTCGGCTCCGGTCCAGGCCACCTCTGGAAACACCATATATTTT
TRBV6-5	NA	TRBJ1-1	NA	CASNRYTEAFF	TGTGCCAGCAATAGATACACTGAAGCTTTCTTT
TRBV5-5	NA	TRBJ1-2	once	CASSVDRNYGYTF	TGTGCCAGCAGCGTTGACAGGAACTATGGCTACACCTTC
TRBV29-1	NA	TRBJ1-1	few	CSVEGSGVITEAFF	TGCAGCGTTGAGGGGTCAGGGGTGATCACTGAAGCTTTCTTT
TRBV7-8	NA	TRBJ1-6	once	CASSFLGPAGISPLHF	TGTGCCAGCAGCTTTCTTGGCCCGGCAGGTATTTCACCCCTCCACTTT
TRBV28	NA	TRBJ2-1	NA	CASRINSGISYNEQFF	TGTGCCAGCAGGATAAATTCAGGGATCTCCTACAATGAGCAGTTCTTC
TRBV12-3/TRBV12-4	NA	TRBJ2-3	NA	CASFGGPPDTQYF	TGTGCCAGTTTTGGCGGCCCCCCAGATACGCAGTATTTT
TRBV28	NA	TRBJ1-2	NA	CASRFGRDGYTF	TGTGCCAGCAGATTCGGACGGGATGGCTACACCTTC
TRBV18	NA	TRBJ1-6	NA	CASSQSPRNSPLHF	TGTGCCAGCTCACAGTCCCCCCGAAATTCACCCCTCCACTTT
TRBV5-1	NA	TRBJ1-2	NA	CASSLGDGPYGYTF	TGCGCCAGCAGCTTGGGGGACGGCCCATATGGCTACACCTTC
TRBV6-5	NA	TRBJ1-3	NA	CASIVNRSGNTIYF	TGTGCCAGCATAGTAAATCGCTCTGGAAACACCATATATTTT
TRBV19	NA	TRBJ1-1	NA	CASSIDRSTEAFF	TGTGCCAGTAGTATCGACAGGTCCACTGAAGCTTTCTTT
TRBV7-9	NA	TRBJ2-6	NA	CASLHGANVLTF	TGTGCCAGCCTCCATGGGGCCAACGTCCTGACTTTC
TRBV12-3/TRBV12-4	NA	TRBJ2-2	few	CASSLRRTGELFF	TGTGCCAGCAGTTTACGGCGGACCGGGGAGCTGTTTTTT
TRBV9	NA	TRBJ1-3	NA	CASSVGLSGNTIYF	TGTGCCAGCAGCGTAGGCCTCTCTGGAAACACCATATATTTT
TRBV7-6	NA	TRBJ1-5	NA	CASSPDNDNQPQHF	TGTGCCAGCAGCCCAGACAATGACAATCAGCCCCAGCATTTT
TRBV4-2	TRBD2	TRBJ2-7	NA	CASSLSGGARSEQYF	TGTGCCAGCAGCCTTAGCGGGGGGGCCAGAAGCGAGCAGTACTTC
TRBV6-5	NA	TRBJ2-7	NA	CASREIYEQYF	TGTGCCAGCAGGGAGATCTACGAGCAGTACTTC
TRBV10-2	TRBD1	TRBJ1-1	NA	CASSRDRARVEAFF	TGCGCCAGCAGTCGTGACAGGGCCCGGGTCGAAGCTTTCTTT
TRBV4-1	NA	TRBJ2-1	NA	CASSQGPPGGGARYNEQFF	TGCGCCAGCAGCCAAGGCCCCCCAGGCGGGGGCGCGAGGTATAATGAGCAGTTCTTC
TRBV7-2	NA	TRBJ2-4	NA	CASSLDGASKNIQYF	TGTGCCAGCAGCTTAGATGGGGCCAGCAAAAACATTCAGTACTTC
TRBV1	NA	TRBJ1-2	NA	CTSSQTGFSGYTF	TGCACCAGCAGTCAGACAGGGTTCAGTGGCTACACCTTC
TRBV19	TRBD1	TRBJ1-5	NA	CASSITGDNQPQHF	TGTGCCAGTAGTATAACAGGGGACAATCAGCCCCAGCATTTT
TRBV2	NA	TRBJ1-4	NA	CASNRGNEKLFF	TGTGCCAGCAATCGGGGTAATGAAAAACTGTTTTTT
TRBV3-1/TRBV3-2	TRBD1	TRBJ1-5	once	CASSQSRTGLPQHF	TGTGCCAGCAGCCAGAGTAGGACAGGCTTGCCCCAGCATTTT
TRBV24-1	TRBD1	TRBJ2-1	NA	CATSDSLDRDNEQFF	TGTGCCACCAGTGATTCTCTTGACAGGGACAATGAGCAGTTCTTC
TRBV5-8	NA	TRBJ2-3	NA	CASSPRTDTQYF	TGTGCCAGCAGCCCACGCACAGATACGCAGTATTTT
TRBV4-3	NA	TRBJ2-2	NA	CASSQDLQGGRGELFF	TGCGCCAGCAGCCAAGATCTCCAGGGAGGAAGGGGGGAGCTGTTTTTT
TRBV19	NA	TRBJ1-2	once	CASRLGDGYTF	TGTGCCAGTAGACTAGGGGATGGCTACACCTTC
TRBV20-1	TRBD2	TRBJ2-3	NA	CSASFSRDYRTDTQYF	TGCAGTGCCAGTTTTTCTAGGGACTACCGCACAGATACGCAGTATTTT
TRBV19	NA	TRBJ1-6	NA	CASTPSGAKSPLHF	TGTGCCAGTACCCCGTCTGGGGCCAAATCACCCCTCCACTTT
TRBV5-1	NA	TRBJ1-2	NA	CASSPDGRSYGYTF	TGCGCCAGCAGCCCGGATGGGAGGAGTTATGGCTACACCTTC
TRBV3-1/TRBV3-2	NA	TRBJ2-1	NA	CASSHRTNEQFF	TGTGCCAGCAGCCACAGAACAAATGAGCAGTTCTTC
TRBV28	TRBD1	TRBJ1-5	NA	CASSLRPGQRNQPQHF	TGTGCCAGCAGTTTAAGGCCGGGACAGAGGAATCAGCCCCAGCATTTT
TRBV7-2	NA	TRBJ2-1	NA	CASSLKVGWRNEQFF	TGTGCCAGCAGCTTAAAAGTGGGGTGGAGAAATGAGCAGTTCTTC
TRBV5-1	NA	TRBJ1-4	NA	CASRRETNEKLFF	TGCGCCAGCAGACGAGAAACTAATGAAAAACTGTTTTTT
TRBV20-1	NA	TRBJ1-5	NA	CSASRTQVNQPQHF	TGCAGTGCTAGTCGGACACAGGTTAACCAGCCCCAGCATTTT
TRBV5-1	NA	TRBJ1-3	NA	CASSLAGENTIYF	TGCGCCAGCAGCTTGGCAGGGGAAAACACCATATATTTT
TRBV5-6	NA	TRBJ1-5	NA	CASSLPPRVCQPQHF	TGTGCCAGCAGCCTGCCGCCCAGGGTGTGTCAGCCCCAGCATTTT
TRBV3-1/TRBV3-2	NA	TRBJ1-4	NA	CASSHGGPNEKLFF	TGTGCCAGCAGCCACGGGGGACCGAATGAAAAACTGTTTTTT
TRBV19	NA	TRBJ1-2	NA	CASSIADTGRGPANYGYTF	TGTGCCAGTAGTATAGCCGACACGGGGCGCGGGCCGGCCAACTATGGCTACACCTTC
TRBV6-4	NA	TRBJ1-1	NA	CASSDRANTEAFF	TGTGCCAGCAGTGACAGGGCCAACACTGAAGCTTTCTTT
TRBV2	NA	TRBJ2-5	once	CASRLSGLPAETQYF	TGTGCCAGCAGGTTAAGCGGGCTACCAGCAGAGACCCAGTACTTC
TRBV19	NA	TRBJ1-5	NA	CASSLNRINQPQHF	TGTGCCAGTAGTCTAAACAGGATCAATCAGCCCCAGCATTTT
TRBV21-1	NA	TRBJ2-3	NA	CASSKFRPGSTDTQYF	TGTGCCAGCAGCAAATTCCGCCCCGGCAGCACAGATACGCAGTATTTT